Below, 12 T cell receptor beta chains from the same sample are listed, as sequenced in a study of cytotoxic CD8 clonotypes in ibrutinib-treated CLL. Method: immunoSEQ multiplex PCR; TCRdb's copy keeps in-frame clones and lacks some. The repertoire includes about 160,000 clones, around 84% of them detected once, and roughly 2% sits in the top ten. The sample consisted of PBMCs, taken after 12 months of ibrutinib treatment. The source of these receptors is a human donor with chronic lymphocytic leukemia.

The rearrangement uses TRBV28 and TRBJ2-7, with D possibly matching TRBD1 (6 bases). The germline CDR1 and CDR2 sequences are MDHEN and SYDVKM. This CDR3 is built from 12 residues. The V gene lost 6 bases and the J gene lost 3 bases, with 9 bases spanning the gap. CDR3 sequence reads: CASRGALYEQYF. The CDR3, as DNA: TGTGCCAGCAGGGGGGCCCTCTACGAGCAGTACTTC.

The genes are TRBV7-3 and TRBJ2-1, with 8 nucleotides matching TRBD2. The V segment lost 5 bases and the J segment 7 bases; nucleotides outside the gene matches: 10. The V gene's germline CDR1 is SGHTA and CDR2 FQGTGA. The CDR3 consists of 15 residues. The CDR3 nucleotides are TGTGCCAGCAGCGCATCGCTCGGGGGGGCTAATGAGCAGTTCTTC. Translated, it gives CASSASLGGANEQFF.

The chain employs TRBV5-1 and TRBJ2-5; 12 bases map to TRBD1. V lost 6 bases to trimming and J lost 5 bases; unmatched junction nucleotides: 8. CDR3 size: 15 residues. The germline CDR1 and CDR2 sequences are SGHRS and YFSETQ. CDR3: CASTRGTGGRETQYF. CDR3 nucleotides: TGCGCCAGCACCAGGGGGACAGGGGGCCGGGAGACCCAGTACTTC.

Here the CDR3 reads CASSRTSTSYEQYF. In nucleotides, the CDR3 is TGTGCCAGCAGTCGGACTAGCACGTCCTACGAGCAGTACTTC. V gene TRBV6-5 combines with J gene TRBJ2-7; the match to TRBD2 covers 8 bases. The V gene end was trimmed by 5 bases and the J gene end by 1 base; junction bases not matched to a gene: 4. Germline CDR1 MNHEY, CDR2 SVGAGI. The CDR3 totals 14 residues.

The J gene is TRBJ2-2, the V gene TRBV23-1; D remains ambiguous. TRBV23-1 is identified as an open reading frame with a role that is uncertain. The CDR3 totals 13 residues. The germline V and J ends were trimmed by 1 base and 6 bases, with 6 bases remaining between them. The CDR3 reads CASSQCGAGELFF. Written as DNA, the CDR3 is TGCGCCAGCAGTCAATGTGGGGCCGGGGAGCTGTTTTTT.

The rearrangement joins TRBV5-1 to TRBJ2-2; possible D gene TRBD1, 5 bases. Germline V gene data show CDR1 as SGHRS and CDR2 as YFSETQ. Trimming stripped 0 bases from V and 4 bases from J, with 13 bases between. This CDR3 contains 16 residues. CDR3: CASSLGQGPSTGELFF. The CDR3 DNA follows: TGCGCCAGCAGCTTGGGGCAGGGTCCTTCCACCGGGGAGCTGTTTTTT.

The chain employs TRBV6-1 and TRBJ1-2, with D unclear. The CDR3 spans 11 residues. Between the trimmed V and J ends, which lost 10 bases and 2 bases, there was a span of 8 bases. Germline V lookup: CDR1 MNHNS, CDR2 SASEGT. Written as DNA, the CDR3 is TGTGCCATCGGACGGAACTATGGCTACACCTTC. It translates to CAIGRNYGYTF.

This chain links TRBV30 with TRBJ2-1; tentatively, D is TRBD2 (7 bases). Germline values: CDR1 GTSNPN, CDR2 SVGIG (reference sequence). This CDR3 is 14 amino acids long. The ends were cut back, 4 bases at V and 2 bases at J, with 12 bases in the middle. The CDR3 here is CAWMEGGAYNEQFF. The CDR3 region has the DNA TGTGCCTGGATGGAGGGGGGGGCCTACAATGAGCAGTTCTTC.

V is TRBV6-6 and J is TRBJ2-5; D not resolved. Trimming pared 2 bases from V and 5 bases from J, leaving 6 bases between. Germline V gene data show CDR1 as MNHNY and CDR2 as SVGAGI (reference sequence). This CDR3 is 12 amino acids long. Written as DNA, the CDR3 is TGTGCCAGCAGTTACGTAGCCGAGACCCAGTACTTC. It encodes CASSYVAETQYF.

The CDR3 region is CASSDLAGDQGEQYF. The DNA for the CDR3 is TGTGCCAGCAGTGACTTGGCAGGGGACCAAGGCGAGCAGTACTTC. This chain connects TRBV6-4 to TRBJ2-7; D perhaps matches TRBD1 (6 bases). The CDR3 loop spans 15 amino acids. V was clipped by 1 base and J by 6 bases, with 16 bases between them. In germline, CDR1 is MRHNA, CDR2 SNTAGT.

The chain links TRBV7-3 to TRBJ2-1; 9 positions agree with TRBD2. Unmatched junction bases numbered 11, after V lost 5 bases and J lost 6 bases. Per germline, CDR1 SGHTA and CDR2 FQGTGA. The length of the CDR3 is 16 residues. The CDR3 loop is CASSPGSGRSGNEQFF. In DNA form, the CDR3 reads TGTGCCAGCAGCCCGGGCAGCGGGAGGTCGGGCAATGAGCAGTTCTTC.

This CDR3 is CARSLNLGGTGELFF. As DNA, the CDR3 is TGTGCCAGAAGCTTAAACCTTGGTGGCACCGGGGAGCTGTTTTTT. The chain combines TRBV7-5 with TRBJ2-2. TRBV7-5 has pseudogene status. This CDR3 spans 15 amino acids.